This TCR beta chain was sequenced for a study of CD8+CD57+ T cells in acquired aplastic anemia. Points on this clonotype: As yet, its antigen is unknown.

Study observations and caveats: The same twenty-nine CD8+ CDR3 sequences occurred in patients and in controls.

TCR beta VDJ combinations and CDR3 sequences were profiled from genomic DNA. TCRdb independently ran MiXCR on the reads; one entry per CDR3 protein. This sample yields 400,000 to 500,000 distinct CDR3 sequences, of which 60% to 80% are seen a single time; 4% belongs to the top ten. The TCR originated in a human donor in good health, serving as a control. The sample taken for sequencing was sorted CD4+, CD8+, or CD8+CD57+ T cells (not recorded which) from PBMCs.

CDR3 region: CASSLVPRASYNSPLHF. The CDR3 DNA follows: TGTGCCAGCAGCTTAGTCCCCAGGGCCTCCTATAACTCTCCCCTCCACTTT. The genes are TRBV7-8 and TRBJ1-6; perhaps TRBD1 as D (5 bases). The CDR3 spans 17 residues. The ends were cut back, 1 base at V and 13 bases at J, with 23 bases in the middle. CDR1 SGHVS and CDR2 FQNEAQ come from the germline V gene.